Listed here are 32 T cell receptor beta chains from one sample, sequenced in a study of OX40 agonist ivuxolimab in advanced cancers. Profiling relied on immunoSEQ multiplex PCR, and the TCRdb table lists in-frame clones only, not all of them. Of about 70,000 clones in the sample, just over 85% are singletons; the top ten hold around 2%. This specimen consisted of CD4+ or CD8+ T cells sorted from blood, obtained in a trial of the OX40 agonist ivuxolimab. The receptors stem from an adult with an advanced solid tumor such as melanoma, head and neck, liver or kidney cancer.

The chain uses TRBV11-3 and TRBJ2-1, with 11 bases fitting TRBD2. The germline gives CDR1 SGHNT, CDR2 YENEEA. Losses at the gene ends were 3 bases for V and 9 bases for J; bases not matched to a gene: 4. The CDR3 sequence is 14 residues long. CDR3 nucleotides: TGTGCCAGCAGCTTGACTAGCGGGATAGGTGAGCAGTTCTTC. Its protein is CASSLTSGIGEQFF.

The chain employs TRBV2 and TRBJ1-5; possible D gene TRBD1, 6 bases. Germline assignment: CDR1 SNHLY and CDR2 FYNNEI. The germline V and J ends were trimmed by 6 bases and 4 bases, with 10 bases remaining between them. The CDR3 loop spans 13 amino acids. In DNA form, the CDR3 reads TGTGCCAGCAGAGACCAGGGGAATCAGCCCCAGCATTTT. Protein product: CASRDQGNQPQHF.

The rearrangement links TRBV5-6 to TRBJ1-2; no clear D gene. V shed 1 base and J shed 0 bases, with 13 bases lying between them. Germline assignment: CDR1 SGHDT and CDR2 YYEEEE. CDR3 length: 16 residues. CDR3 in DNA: TGTGCCAGCAGCTTGATAGGTCCAGCAGCTAACTATGGCTACACCTTC. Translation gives CASSLIGPAANYGYTF.

CDR3 sequence: CASSEARGAGGYTF. As DNA, the CDR3 is TGTGCCAGCAGTGAAGCTAGGGGGGCGGGGGGCTACACCTTC. The chain employs TRBV2 and TRBJ1-2; a possible D gene is TRBD1 (6 bases). The CDR3 sequence is 14 residues long. Trimming removed 0 bases from V and 8 bases from J, with 13 bases in between. From germline, CDR1 is SNHLY and CDR2 FYNNEI.

For the CDR3, the DNA is TGTGCCATCAGTGGTCAGACAGGGGGTAACACTGAAGCTTTCTTT. Its protein is CAISGQTGGNTEAFF. The chain couples TRBV10-3 to TRBJ1-1; TRBD1 aligns across 9 bases. V lost 4 bases and J lost 2; bases outside the gene matches: 5. This CDR3 has 15 residues. Germline V CDR1 and CDR2: ENHRY, SYGVKD.

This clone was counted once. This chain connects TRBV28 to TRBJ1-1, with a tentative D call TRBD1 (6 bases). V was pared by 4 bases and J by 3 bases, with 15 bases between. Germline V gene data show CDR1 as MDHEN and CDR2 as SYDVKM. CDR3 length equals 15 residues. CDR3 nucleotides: TGTGCCAGCAGTTCCGAGGGGGGGTGGGACACTGAAGCTTTCTTT. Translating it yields CASSSEGGWDTEAFF.

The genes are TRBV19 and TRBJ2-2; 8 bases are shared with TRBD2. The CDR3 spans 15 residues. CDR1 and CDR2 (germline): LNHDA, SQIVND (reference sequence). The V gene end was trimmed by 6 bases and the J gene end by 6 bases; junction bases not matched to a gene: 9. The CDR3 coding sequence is TGTGCCAGTAGAGCCGGGACTAGTGACCCCGGGGAGCTGTTTTTT. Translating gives CASRAGTSDPGELFF. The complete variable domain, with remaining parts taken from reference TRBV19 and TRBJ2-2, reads DGGITQSPKYLFRKEGQNVTLSCEQNLNHDAMYWYRQDPGQGLRLIYYSQIVNDFQKGDIAEGYSVSREKKESFPLTVTSAQKNPTAFYLCASRAGTSDPGELFFGEGSRLTVL.

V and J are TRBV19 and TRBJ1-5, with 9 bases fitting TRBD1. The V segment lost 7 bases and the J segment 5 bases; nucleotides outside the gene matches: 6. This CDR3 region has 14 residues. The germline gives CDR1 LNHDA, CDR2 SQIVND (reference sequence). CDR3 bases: TGTGCCAGTAATCTACAGGGGGCGGATCAGCCCCAGCATTTT. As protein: CASNLQGADQPQHF. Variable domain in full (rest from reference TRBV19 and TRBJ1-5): DGGITQSPKYLFRKEGQNVTLSCEQNLNHDAMYWYRQDPGQGLRLIYYSQIVNDFQKGDIAEGYSVSREKKESFPLTVTSAQKNPTAFYLCASNLQGADQPQHFGDGTRLSIL.

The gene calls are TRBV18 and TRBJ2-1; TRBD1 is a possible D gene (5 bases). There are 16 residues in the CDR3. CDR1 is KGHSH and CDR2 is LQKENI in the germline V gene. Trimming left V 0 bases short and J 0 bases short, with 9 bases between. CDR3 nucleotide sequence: TGTGCCAGCTCACCACCCCGACAGAGCTCCTACAATGAGCAGTTCTTC. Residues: CASSPPRQSSYNEQFF.

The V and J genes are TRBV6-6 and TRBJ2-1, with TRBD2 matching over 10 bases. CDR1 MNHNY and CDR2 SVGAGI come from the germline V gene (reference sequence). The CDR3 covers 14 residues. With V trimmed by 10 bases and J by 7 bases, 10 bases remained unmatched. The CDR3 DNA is TGTGCCACCAAGGGGGGGACTAGCGTTAATGAGCAGTTCTTC. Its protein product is CATKGGTSVNEQFF.

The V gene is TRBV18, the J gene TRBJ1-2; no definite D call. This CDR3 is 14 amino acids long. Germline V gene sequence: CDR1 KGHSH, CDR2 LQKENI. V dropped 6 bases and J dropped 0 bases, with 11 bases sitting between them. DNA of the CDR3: TGTGCCAGCTCTCCCCTGGGAACTAACTATGGCTACACCTTC. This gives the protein CASSPLGTNYGYTF.

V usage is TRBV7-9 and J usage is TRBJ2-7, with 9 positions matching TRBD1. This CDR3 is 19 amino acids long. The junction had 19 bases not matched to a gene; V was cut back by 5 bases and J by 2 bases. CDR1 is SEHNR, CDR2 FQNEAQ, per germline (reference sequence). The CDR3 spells CASSPTVMVGTGPTYEQYF. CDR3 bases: TGTGCCAGCAGCCCCACAGTGATGGTTGGGACAGGGCCTACCTACGAGCAGTACTTC.

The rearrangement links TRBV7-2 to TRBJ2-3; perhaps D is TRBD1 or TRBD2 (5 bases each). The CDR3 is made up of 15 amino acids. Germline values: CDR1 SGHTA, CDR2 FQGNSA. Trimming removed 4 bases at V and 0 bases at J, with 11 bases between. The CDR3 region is CASSYGGPSTDTQYF. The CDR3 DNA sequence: TGTGCCAGCAGCTATGGGGGTCCTAGCACAGATACGCAGTATTTT.

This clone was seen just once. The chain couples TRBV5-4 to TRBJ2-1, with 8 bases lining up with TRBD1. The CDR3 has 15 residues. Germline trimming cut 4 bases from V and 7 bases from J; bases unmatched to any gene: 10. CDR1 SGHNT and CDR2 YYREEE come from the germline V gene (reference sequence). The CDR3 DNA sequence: TGTGCCAGCAGCCCCGGACAGGGACGAATGAATGAGCAGTTCTTC. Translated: CASSPGQGRMNEQFF.

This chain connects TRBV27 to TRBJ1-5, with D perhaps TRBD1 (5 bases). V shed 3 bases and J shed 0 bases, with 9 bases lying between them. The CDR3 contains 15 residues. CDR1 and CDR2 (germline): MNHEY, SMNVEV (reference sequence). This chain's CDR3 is CASSFQGLSNQPQHF. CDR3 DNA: TGTGCCAGCAGTTTTCAGGGCCTTAGCAATCAGCCCCAGCATTTT.

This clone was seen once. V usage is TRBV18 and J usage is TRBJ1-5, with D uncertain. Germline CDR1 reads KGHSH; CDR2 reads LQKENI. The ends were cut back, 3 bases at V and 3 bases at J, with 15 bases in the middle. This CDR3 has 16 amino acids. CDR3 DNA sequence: TGTGCCAGCTCACCTTTTAATGATGGGAACAATCAGCCCCAGCATTTT. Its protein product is CASSPFNDGNNQPQHF.

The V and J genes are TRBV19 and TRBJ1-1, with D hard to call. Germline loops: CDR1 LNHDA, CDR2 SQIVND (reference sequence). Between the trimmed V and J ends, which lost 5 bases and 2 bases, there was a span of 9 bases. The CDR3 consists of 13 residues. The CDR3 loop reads CASSQSSNTEAFF. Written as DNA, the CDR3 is TGTGCCAGTAGTCAAAGCTCTAACACTGAAGCTTTCTTT.

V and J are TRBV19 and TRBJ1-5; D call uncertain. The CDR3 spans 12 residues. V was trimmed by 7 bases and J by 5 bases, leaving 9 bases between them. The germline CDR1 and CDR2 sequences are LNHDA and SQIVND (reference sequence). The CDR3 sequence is CASKEADQPQHF. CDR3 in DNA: TGTGCCAGTAAAGAGGCGGATCAGCCCCAGCATTTT.

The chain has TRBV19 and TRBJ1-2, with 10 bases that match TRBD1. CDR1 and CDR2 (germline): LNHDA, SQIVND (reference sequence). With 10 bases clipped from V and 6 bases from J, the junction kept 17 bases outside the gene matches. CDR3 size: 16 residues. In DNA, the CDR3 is TGTGCCATCAATAAGATTGGACAGGGGGGAAAAAATGGCTACACCTTC. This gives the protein CAINKIGQGGKNGYTF.

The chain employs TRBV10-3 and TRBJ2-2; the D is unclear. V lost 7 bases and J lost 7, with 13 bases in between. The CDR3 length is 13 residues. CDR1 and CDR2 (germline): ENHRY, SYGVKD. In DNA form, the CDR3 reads TGTGCCATCAATCCTAAGGCAAACGGGGAGCTGTTTTTT. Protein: CAINPKANGELFF.

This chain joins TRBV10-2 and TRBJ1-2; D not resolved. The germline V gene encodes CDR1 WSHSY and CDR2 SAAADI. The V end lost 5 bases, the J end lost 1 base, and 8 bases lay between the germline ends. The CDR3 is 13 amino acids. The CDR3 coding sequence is TGCGCCAGCAGTTCCGGGAGTAACTATGGCTACACCTTC. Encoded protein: CASSSGSNYGYTF.

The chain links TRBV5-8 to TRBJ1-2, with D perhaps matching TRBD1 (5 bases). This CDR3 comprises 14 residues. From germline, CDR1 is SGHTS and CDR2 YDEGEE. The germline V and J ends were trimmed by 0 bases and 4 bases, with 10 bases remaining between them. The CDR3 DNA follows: TGTGCCAGCAGCTTGGCGGGGGTCGGCTATGGCTACACCTTC. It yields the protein CASSLAGVGYGYTF.

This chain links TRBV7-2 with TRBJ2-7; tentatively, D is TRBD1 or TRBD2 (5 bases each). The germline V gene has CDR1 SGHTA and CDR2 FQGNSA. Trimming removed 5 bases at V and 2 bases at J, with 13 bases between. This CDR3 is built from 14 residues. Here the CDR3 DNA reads TGTGCCAGCAGCGGTATGAGGGGCCCCTACGAGCAGTACTTC. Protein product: CASSGMRGPYEQYF. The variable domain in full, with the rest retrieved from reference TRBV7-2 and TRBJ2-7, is GAGVSQSPSNKVTEKGKDVELRCDPISGHTALYWYRQSLGQGLEFLIYFQGNSAPDKSGLPSDRFSAERTGGSVSTLTIQRTQQEDSAVYLCASSGMRGPYEQYFGPGTRLTVT.

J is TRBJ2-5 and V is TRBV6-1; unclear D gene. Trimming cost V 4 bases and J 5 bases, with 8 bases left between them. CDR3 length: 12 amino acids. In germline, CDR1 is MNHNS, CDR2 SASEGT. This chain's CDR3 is CASSVSVETQYF. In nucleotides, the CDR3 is TGTGCCAGCAGTGTGTCAGTTGAGACCCAGTACTTC.

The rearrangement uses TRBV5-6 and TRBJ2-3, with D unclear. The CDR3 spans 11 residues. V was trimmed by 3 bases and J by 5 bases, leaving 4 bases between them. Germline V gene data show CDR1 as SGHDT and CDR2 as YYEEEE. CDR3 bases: TGTGCCAGCAGCTCTGGAGATACGCAGTATTTT. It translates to CASSSGDTQYF.

CDR3 region: CASSWAGETQYF. DNA of the CDR3: TGTGCCAGTAGCTGGGCAGGGGAGACCCAGTACTTC. The chain uses TRBV19 and TRBJ2-5; TRBD1 is a possible D gene (5 bases). The CDR3 is 12 residues long. CDR1 LNHDA and CDR2 SQIVND come from the germline V gene (reference sequence). Trimming stripped 6 bases from V and 5 bases from J, with 10 bases between.

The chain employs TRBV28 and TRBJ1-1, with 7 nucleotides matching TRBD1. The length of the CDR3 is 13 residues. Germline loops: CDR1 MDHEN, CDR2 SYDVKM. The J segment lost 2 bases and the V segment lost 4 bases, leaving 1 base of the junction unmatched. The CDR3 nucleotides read TGTGCCAGCAGTTGGGACAGCAACACTGAAGCTTTCTTT. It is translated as CASSWDSNTEAFF.

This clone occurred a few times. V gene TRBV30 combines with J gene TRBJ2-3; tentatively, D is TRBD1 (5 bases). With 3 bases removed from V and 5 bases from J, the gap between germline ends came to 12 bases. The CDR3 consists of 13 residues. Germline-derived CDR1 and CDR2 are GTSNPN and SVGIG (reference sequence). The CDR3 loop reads CAWRQAYGDTQYF. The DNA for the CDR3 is TGTGCCTGGAGACAGGCGTACGGAGATACGCAGTATTTT.

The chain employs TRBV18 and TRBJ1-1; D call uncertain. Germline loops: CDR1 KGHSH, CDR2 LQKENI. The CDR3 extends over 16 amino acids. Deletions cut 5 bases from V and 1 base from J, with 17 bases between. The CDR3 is CASSFSSGPRNTEAFF. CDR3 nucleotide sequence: TGTGCCAGCTCATTTTCTAGCGGACCGAGGAACACTGAAGCTTTCTTT. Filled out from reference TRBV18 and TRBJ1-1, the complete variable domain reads NAGVMQNPRHLVRRRGQEARLRCSPMKGHSHVYWYRQLPEEGLKFMVYLQKENIIDESGMPKERFSAEFPKEGPSILRIQQVVRGDSAAYFCASSFSSGPRNTEAFFGQGTRLTVV.

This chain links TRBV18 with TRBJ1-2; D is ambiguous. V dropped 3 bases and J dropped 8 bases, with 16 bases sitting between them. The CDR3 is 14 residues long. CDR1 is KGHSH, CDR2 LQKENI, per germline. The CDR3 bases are TGTGCCAGCTCACCGAGGGAAGATAAGGAGGGCTACACCTTC. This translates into CASSPREDKEGYTF.

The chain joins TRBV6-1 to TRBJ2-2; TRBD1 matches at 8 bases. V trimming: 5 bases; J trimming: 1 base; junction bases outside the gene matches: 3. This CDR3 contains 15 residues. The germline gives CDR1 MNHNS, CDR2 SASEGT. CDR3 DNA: TGTGCCAGCAGTTCCGGGACAGGGAACACCGGGGAGCTGTTTTTT. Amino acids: CASSSGTGNTGELFF.

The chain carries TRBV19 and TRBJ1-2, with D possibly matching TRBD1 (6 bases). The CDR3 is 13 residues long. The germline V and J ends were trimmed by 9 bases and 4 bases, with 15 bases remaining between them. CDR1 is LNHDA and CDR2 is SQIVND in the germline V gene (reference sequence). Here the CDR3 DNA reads TGTGCCAGCGCAACACAGGGTTTCTATGGCTACACCTTC. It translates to CASATQGFYGYTF.